The entry that follows covers one T cell receptor (beta chain) sequence. The data are from a study of blood T cell repertoires in COVID-19. Study details: PBMCs, B-cell-depleted T cells, or T cells provided the cDNA or gDNA that made up the material.

Profiled with immunoSEQ multiplex PCR; TCRdb holds only in-frame clones, not every one. Here the sample spans roughly 410,000 clones, about 87% being singletons. The source is a woman aged 55-75 years with COVID-19, enrolled during active disease. The sequenced sample was peripheral blood.

The DNA for the CDR3 is TGTGCCTCACTAGCGGGGGGGTCCTACGAGCAGTACTTC. It translates to CASLAGGSYEQYF. V is TRBV30 and J is TRBJ2-7, with TRBD2 matching 13 bases. The length of the CDR3 is 13 residues. Germline trimming cut 7 bases from V and 1 base from J; bases unmatched to any gene: 1. From germline, CDR1 is GTSNPN and CDR2 SVGIG (reference sequence).